Each of the 17 T cell receptor beta chains below was sequenced from the same sample in a study of molecular identifiers for immune sequencing clone quantification. TCRdb re-derived calls from the PCR reads in MiXCR, one entry per CDR3 protein. The sample yields over 100,000 distinct CDR3 sequences, less than 35% seen once. Specimen: naive CD8+ T cells from blood, with Jurkat cell RNA spiked in. Subset noted: FACS-sorted CD8+CD4-CCR7+CD45RA+ naive T cells. These receptors were taken from a human donor in good health. Some libraries in this study had Jurkat cell RNA spiked in.

The CDR3 protein is CASSTLAGSSYNEQFF. The CDR3 nucleotides are TGTGCCAGCAGCACCCTAGCGGGAAGCTCCTACAATGAGCAGTTCTTC. The chain recombines TRBV7-2 with TRBJ2-1, with TRBD2 matching 9 bases. CDR1 and CDR2 (germline): SGHTA, FQGNSA. Germline trimming cut 5 bases from V and 0 bases from J; bases unmatched to any gene: 5. The CDR3 has 16 amino acids.

Only a few counts were recorded for this clonotype. The gene calls are TRBV2 and TRBJ2-2; D is uncertain. The germline CDR1 and CDR2 sequences are SNHLY and FYNNEI. The CDR3 extends over 12 amino acids. Trimming left V 5 bases short and J 5 bases short, with 6 bases between. CDR3 protein: CASSRVTGELFF. The CDR3 coding sequence is TGTGCCAGCAGTAGGGTTACCGGGGAGCTGTTTTTT.

Written as DNA, the CDR3 is TGTGCCAGCAGTACCCCGGGACAGGGGGTGAGCTCCTATAATTCACCCCTCCACTTT. Its protein is CASSTPGQGVSSYNSPLHF. The chain is built from TRBV28 and TRBJ1-6; TRBD1 matches 11 bases. This CDR3 is 19 amino acids long. Germline CDR1 and CDR2: MDHEN and SYDVKM. After removal of 5 bases from V and 0 bases from J, the junction contained 9 bases not matched to a gene.

The chain couples TRBV5-6 to TRBJ1-1; 8 bases are shared with TRBD1. The CDR3 is made up of 16 amino acids. Germline trimming cut 2 bases from V and 0 bases from J; bases unmatched to any gene: 6. Germline CDR1 reads SGHDT; CDR2 reads YYEEEE. For the CDR3, the DNA is TGTGCCAGCAGCTTAGAGGGACAGGTATTGAACACTGAAGCTTTCTTT. It codes for CASSLEGQVLNTEAFF.

This clonotype was seen ten or more times. The CDR3: CSVETGGDYEQYF. CDR3 coding DNA: TGCAGCGTTGAAACAGGGGGCGATTACGAGCAGTACTTC. The chain combines TRBV29-1 with TRBJ2-7; 9 bases fit TRBD1. Trimming removed 2 bases from V and 4 bases from J; junction bases left unmatched: 3. The CDR3 has 13 residues. Per germline, CDR1 SQVTM and CDR2 ANQGSEA.

This sequence joins TRBV10-2 and TRBJ2-3; 10 bases align to TRBD2. The CDR3 has 15 residues. CDR1 WSHSY and CDR2 SAAADI come from the germline V gene. V was clipped by 8 bases and J by 5 bases; unmatched bases: 10. The CDR3 coding sequence is TGCGCCAGCGGAGAGCGGGGGGGCTGCCTAGATACGCAGTATTTT. Protein product: CASGERGGCLDTQYF.

There are many counts of this clonotype. The rearrangement links TRBV6-6 to TRBJ2-5; D may correspond to TRBD1 or TRBD2 (5 bases each). Looked up from germline, CDR1 is MNHNY and CDR2 is SVGAGI (reference sequence). V lost 3 bases and J 5 bases, leaving 13 bases between the germline ends. The CDR3 totals 14 residues. In DNA form, the CDR3 reads TGTGCCAGCAGTTATCCCGGGACGGGGGAGACCCAGTACTTC. Translated, it gives CASSYPGTGETQYF.

The table lists this clonotype with many counts. The gene calls are TRBV7-9 and TRBJ2-5, with D possibly called TRBD1 or TRBD2 (5 bases each). This CDR3 spans 16 amino acids. The V gene's germline CDR1 is SEHNR and CDR2 FQNEAQ (reference sequence). V lost 5 bases and J lost 3, with 19 bases in between. CDR3 amino acids: CASSHATGTEKETQYF. In nucleotides, the CDR3 is TGTGCCAGCAGCCATGCCACCGGGACGGAAAAAGAGACCCAGTACTTC.

This clonotype was detected a few times. The J gene is TRBJ2-3, the V gene TRBV5-4, with D perhaps matching TRBD1 (5 bases). This CDR3 spans 14 amino acids. Deletions cut 4 bases from V and 3 bases from J, with 12 bases between. CDR1 and CDR2 (germline): SGHNT, YYREEE (reference sequence). Here the CDR3 reads CASSTTRQTDTQYF. CDR3 bases: TGTGCCAGCAGCACGACCCGACAGACAGATACGCAGTATTTT.

The V gene is TRBV19, the J gene TRBJ2-1; perhaps TRBD1 as D (5 bases). This CDR3 is 15 amino acids long. Between the trimmed V and J ends, which lost 8 bases and 0 bases, there was a span of 14 bases. In germline, CDR1 is LNHDA, CDR2 SQIVND (reference sequence). The CDR3 DNA sequence: TGTGCCAGTCGAGAAAGGACAATCTCCTACAATGAGCAGTTCTTC. This gives the protein CASRERTISYNEQFF.

In the case of this clonotype: Sequence at one end of the junction differs from germline and may be a read error. As DNA, the CDR3 is TGTGCCAGCAGCTCGGGGACTAGCGGGAGCACAGCTACGCAGTATTTT. Translation gives CASSSGTSGSTATQYF. The gene calls are TRBV5-6 and TRBJ2-3; 14 bases map to TRBD2. The CDR3 is 16 residues long. CDR1 is SGHDT, CDR2 YYEEEE, per germline.

Concerning this clonotype itself: A junction boundary mismatches the germline segment, possibly from a read error. The J gene is TRBJ1-1, the V gene TRBV2; maybe TRBD1 (6 bases). Germline V gene data show CDR1 as SNHLY and CDR2 as FYNNEI. This CDR3 region has 14 residues. This chain's CDR3 is CGSTGAGLTTEAFF. Written as DNA, the CDR3 is TGTGGCAGCACGGGGGCAGGCCTAACCACTGAAGCTTTCTTT. Supplemented by reference TRBV2 and TRBJ1-1, the full variable domain reads EPEVTQTPSHQVTQMGQEVILRCVPISNHLYFYWYRQILGQKVEFLVSFYNNEISEKSEIFDDQFSVERPDGSNFTLKIRSTKLEDSAMYFCGSTGAGLTTEAFFGQGTRLTVV.

In this sample, this clonotype turned up many times. DNA of the CDR3: TGCAGTGCGTCGGGACCTATCACCTCTGGAAACACCATATATTTT. Its translation is CSASGPITSGNTIYF. J is TRBJ1-3 and V is TRBV20-1, with D possibly matching TRBD1 (5 bases). The V end lost 6 bases, the J end lost 0 bases, and 15 bases lay between the germline ends. The CDR3 is made up of 15 amino acids. Germline loops: CDR1 DFQATT, CDR2 SNEGSKA (reference sequence).

The J gene is TRBJ2-3, the V gene TRBV9; 9 bases line up with TRBD2. This CDR3 is 15 amino acids long. Germline V gives CDR1 SGDLS, CDR2 YYNGEE. V was pared by 1 base and J by 5 bases, with 5 bases of the junction left unmatched. The CDR3 loop reads CASSVFSGRGDTQYF. The CDR3 DNA is TGTGCCAGCAGCGTATTTAGCGGGAGAGGAGATACGCAGTATTTT. Filled out from reference TRBV9 and TRBJ2-3, the complete variable domain reads DSGVTQTPKHLITATGQRVTLRCSPRSGDLSVYWYQQSLDQGLQFLIQYYNGEERAKGNILERFSAQQFPDLHSELNLSSLELGDSALYFCASSVFSGRGDTQYFGPGTRLTVL.

In its sample, this clonotype was seen a few times. The rearrangement joins TRBV5-4 to TRBJ2-3, with 11 bases aligning to TRBD2. The CDR3 is 17 residues long. In germline, CDR1 is SGHNT, CDR2 YYREEE (reference sequence). Germline trimming cut 2 bases from V and 5 bases from J; bases unmatched to any gene: 10. The CDR3 loop is CASSLLAGGPDLDTQYF. CDR3 coding DNA: TGTGCCAGCAGCTTATTAGCGGGAGGGCCTGATTTAGATACGCAGTATTTT.

As for this clonotype: A much larger clone is a single base away; this may be a read error. This chain links TRBV5-4 with TRBJ2-7; D may match TRBD1 or TRBD2 (6 bases each). V lost 0 bases and J 5 bases, leaving 12 bases between the germline ends. CDR1 is SGHNT, CDR2 YYREEE, per germline (reference sequence). CDR3 length equals 14 residues. CDR3 region: CASSLDGGPDEQYF. CDR3 in DNA: TGTGCCAGCAGCTTGGATGGGGGGCCGGACGAGCAGTACTTC.

This clonotype turned up a few times. The rearrangement joins TRBV2 to TRBJ2-2; TRBD1 aligns across 7 bases. This CDR3 has 17 residues. Germline CDR1 SNHLY, CDR2 FYNNEI. After removal of 5 bases from V and 1 base from J, the junction contained 10 bases not matched to a gene. The CDR3 sequence: CASSPTGALKNTGELFF. CDR3 bases: TGTGCCAGCAGTCCCACAGGGGCCTTAAAGAACACCGGGGAGCTGTTTTTT.